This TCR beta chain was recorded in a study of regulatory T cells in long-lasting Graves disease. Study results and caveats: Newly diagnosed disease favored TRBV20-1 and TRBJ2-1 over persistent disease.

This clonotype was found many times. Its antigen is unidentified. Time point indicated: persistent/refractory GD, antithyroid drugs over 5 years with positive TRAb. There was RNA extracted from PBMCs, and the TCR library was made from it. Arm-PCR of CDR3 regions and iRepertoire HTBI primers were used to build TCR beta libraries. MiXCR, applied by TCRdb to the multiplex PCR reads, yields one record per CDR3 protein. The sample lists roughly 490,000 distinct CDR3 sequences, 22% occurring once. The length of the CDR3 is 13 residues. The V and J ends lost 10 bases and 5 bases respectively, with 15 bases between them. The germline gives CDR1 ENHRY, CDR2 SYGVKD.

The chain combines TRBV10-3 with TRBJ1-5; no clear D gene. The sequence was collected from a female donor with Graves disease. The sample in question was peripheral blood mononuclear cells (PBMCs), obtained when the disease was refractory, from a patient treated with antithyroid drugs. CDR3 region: CATSLSADQPQHF. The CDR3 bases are TGTGCCACGAGTTTATCGGCGGATCAGCCCCAGCATTTT.